The 25 T cell receptor beta chains below come from one sample, sequenced in a study of read filtering for tumor transcriptome and immune sequencing. This library used approximately 370 ng RNA and molecular barcoded adaptors spanning alpha/delta and beta/gamma chains. TCRdb analysed the reads with MiXCR anew, one entry per CDR3 protein. The sample carries about 57,000 distinct CDR3 sequences, more than 11% recorded once. The sequenced sample consisted of a population of CD138-negative cells sorted from bone marrow. The source is a donor at least 40 years old with multiple myeloma.

This clonotype was seen only a few times. This may come from a read error, since a much larger clone is one base off. The chain uses TRBV7-9 and TRBJ2-5; possibly TRBD2 for D (6 bases). Germline CDR1 is SEHNR and CDR2 is FQNEAQ (reference sequence). This CDR3 is built from 13 residues. CDR3 region: CASSSGTQGTQYF. The CDR3 DNA reads as TGTGCCAGCAGCTCCGGGACTCAAGGGACCCAGTACTTC.

This clonotype was observed a handful of times. This clone may be a read error of a much larger clone one base away. J is TRBJ2-7 and V is TRBV7-8; TRBD2 aligns across 11 bases. The CDR3 runs to 16 residues. Germline lookup yields CDR1 SGHVS and CDR2 FQNEAQ. The chain's CDR3 is CAGSFRLAGTSYEQYF. Here the CDR3 DNA reads TGTGCCGGCAGCTTCAGACTAGCGGGGACCTCCTACGAGCAGTACTTC.

This clonotype has at least ten counts. This chain links TRBV6-5 with TRBJ2-5; D unresolved. Per the germline V gene, CDR1 is MNHEY and CDR2 is SVGAGI. Trimming left V 1 base short and J 2 bases short, with 14 bases between. The CDR3 sequence is 16 residues long. This chain's CDR3 is CASSYFLVGSQETQYF. DNA for the CDR3: TGTGCCAGCAGTTACTTTTTGGTTGGGTCACAAGAGACCCAGTACTTC.

This clonotype was counted at least ten times. V usage is TRBV7-9 and J usage is TRBJ2-3; tentative D call: TRBD2 (6 bases). The CDR3 sequence is 15 residues long. Germline values: CDR1 SEHNR, CDR2 FQNEAQ (reference sequence). V dropped 5 bases and J dropped 6 bases, with 18 bases sitting between them. The DNA of the CDR3 is TGTGCCAGCAGCCCCCCGACTGCGGGGAAGGATACGCAGTATTTT. The encoded protein is CASSPPTAGKDTQYF. Full variable domain (remainder filled in from reference TRBV7-9 and TRBJ2-3): DTGVSQNPRHKITKRGQNVTFRCDPISEHNRLYWYRQTLGQGPEFLTYFQNEAQLEKSRLLSDRFSAERPKGSFSTLEIQRTEQGDSAMYLCASSPPTAGKDTQYFGPGTRLTVL.

Many counts were recorded for this clonotype. The V and J genes are TRBV7-3 and TRBJ2-1; 7 nucleotides match TRBD1. The CDR3 contains 16 residues. Germline V lookup: CDR1 SGHTA, CDR2 FQGTGA. After removal of 5 bases from V and 4 bases from J, the junction contained 11 bases not matched to a gene. CDR3 sequence (DNA): TGTGCCAGCAGCCAAAGGGGGCTAGCCCCTTACAATGAGCAGTTCTTC. Its protein product is CASSQRGLAPYNEQFF.

This clonotype was seen at least ten times. The rearrangement joins TRBV14 to TRBJ2-1; possibly TRBD2 for D (5 bases). Looked up from germline, CDR1 is SGHDN and CDR2 is FVKESK. The V and J ends lost 4 bases and 7 bases respectively, with 14 bases between them. The CDR3 totals 14 residues. Written as DNA, the CDR3 is TGTGCCAGCAGCCTTAGGACTCTAAGAAATGAGCAGTTCTTC. It codes for CASSLRTLRNEQFF.

A few counts support this clonotype. The chain is built from TRBV20-1 and TRBJ2-7, with D possibly TRBD2 on 6 matching bases. Germline V gene lookup returns CDR1 DFQATT and CDR2 SNEGSKA (reference sequence). The CDR3 is 13 residues long. The V end was cut by 2 bases, the J end by 3 bases, with 11 bases between. The CDR3 DNA reads as TGCAGTGCTAGAAATCGGGGGAGCTACGAGCAGTACTTC. Encoded protein: CSARNRGSYEQYF.

The genes are TRBV27 and TRBJ1-1, with a possible D match to TRBD1 (6 bases). This CDR3 has 17 residues. Germline CDR1 and CDR2: MNHEY and SMNVEV (reference sequence). V was cut by 8 bases and J by 1 base, with 23 bases left in between. The CDR3 coding sequence is TGTGCCAGCGGTAAATTGGTCGAGGGGGGATGGAACACTGAAGCTTTCTTT. Its translation is CASGKLVEGGWNTEAFF.

This clonotype was seen ten or more times. V usage is TRBV12-3 or TRBV12-4 and J usage is TRBJ1-1; D call uncertain. V was cut by 7 bases and J by 0 bases, with 15 bases left in between. This CDR3 is 15 amino acids long. The CDR3 loop is CASTTRPGMNTEAFF. In DNA form, the CDR3 reads TGTGCCAGCACCACGAGACCCGGGATGAACACTGAAGCTTTCTTT.

This clonotype turned up a few times. The rearrangement joins TRBV6-6 to TRBJ1-3; weak D call: TRBD1 (5 bases). CDR3 length: 15 amino acids. Germline V lookup: CDR1 MNHNY, CDR2 SVGAGI (reference sequence). The V gene lost 3 bases and the J gene lost 7 bases, with 16 bases spanning the gap. The CDR3 protein is CASSYQGTGWNTIYF. The CDR3 bases are TGTGCCAGCAGTTATCAGGGAACTGGATGGAACACCATATATTTT.

At least ten counts were recorded for this clonotype. The rearrangement links TRBV5-1 to TRBJ2-3, with 9 positions matching TRBD2. CDR1 and CDR2 (germline): SGHRS, YFSETQ. This CDR3 has 15 residues. With V trimmed by 1 base and J by 2 bases, 2 bases remained unmatched. The CDR3 DNA is TGCGCCAGCAGCTTGTTAGCGGGAGACACAGATACGCAGTATTTT. Its protein is CASSLLAGDTDTQYF.

With respect to this clonotype: A read error may be the cause here, since a much bigger clone is one base away. The V and J genes are TRBV20-1 and TRBJ2-3; D might be TRBD1 or TRBD2, each matching 5 bases. CDR3 length equals 13 residues. Trimming removed 5 bases from V and 11 bases from J, with 20 bases in between. CDR1 and CDR2 from the germline V gene are DFQATT and SNEGSKA (reference sequence). Here the CDR3 reads CSAEGTREEKQYF. DNA for the CDR3: TGCAGTGCTGAGGGTACCAGGGAAGAAAAGCAGTATTTT.

This clonotype was seen at least ten times. The chain employs TRBV28 and TRBJ2-3; weak D call: TRBD2 (6 bases). This CDR3 is 12 amino acids long. Trimming removed 7 bases from V and 8 bases from J, with 13 bases in between. From germline, CDR1 is MDHEN and CDR2 SYDVKM. This chain's CDR3 is CASTLTGGTQYF. CDR3 coding DNA: TGTGCCAGCACTCTTACCGGGGGTACGCAGTATTTT. Combining the CDR3 with reference TRBV28 and TRBJ2-3 gives the whole variable domain DVKVTQSSRYLVKRTGEKVFLECVQDMDHENMFWYRQDPGLGLRLIYFSYDVKMKEKGDIPEGYSVSREKKERFSLILESASTNQTSMYLCASTLTGGTQYFGPGTRLTVL.

Worth noting for this clonotype: A much larger clonotype is one base distant, so this may be a read error. This chain links TRBV20-1 with TRBJ2-3, with 8 bases fitting TRBD1. Germline V gene lookup returns CDR1 DFQATT and CDR2 SNEGSKA (reference sequence). The CDR3 consists of 15 residues. The CDR3 DNA reads TGCTGTGCTAGTGGCAGGGGGCGCAGCGCAGATACGCAGTATTTT. Protein sequence: CCASGRGRSADTQYF.

This clonotype has a count of ten or more. The V and J genes are TRBV12-5 and TRBJ1-5, with 10 nucleotides matching TRBD1. The junction had 3 bases not matched to a gene; V was cut back by 6 bases and J by 7 bases. Germline assignment: CDR1 LGHNT and CDR2 FRNRAP. CDR3 size: 13 residues. The CDR3 DNA is TGTGCTAGTGGACGGACAGGGGGGCAGCCCCAGCATTTT. It specifies CASGRTGGQPQHF.

The chain employs TRBV5-1 and TRBJ1-5; 10 nucleotides line up with TRBD1. The V and J ends lost 4 bases and 6 bases, in that order; junction bases with no gene match: 4. From germline, CDR1 is SGHRS and CDR2 YFSETQ. This CDR3 region has 14 residues. The CDR3 reads CASSLGTGVQPQHF. DNA of the CDR3: TGCGCCAGCAGCCTTGGGACAGGGGTTCAGCCCCAGCATTTT.

This clonotype was detected ten times or more. This sequence joins TRBV4-2 and TRBJ2-1; the D is unclear. V was pared by 0 bases and J by 0 bases, with 9 bases between. Germline values: CDR1 LGHNA, CDR2 YNFKEQ. The CDR3 sequence is 16 residues long. This CDR3 is CASSQDRASSYNEQFF. In nucleotides, the CDR3 is TGTGCCAGCAGCCAAGATAGGGCGAGCTCCTACAATGAGCAGTTCTTC.

There are many counts of this clonotype. The CDR3 protein is CASSRDRGTEAFF. The CDR3 DNA is TGTGCCAGCAGCCGGGACAGGGGGACTGAAGCTTTCTTT. This chain connects TRBV5-4 to TRBJ1-1, with 11 bases fitting TRBD1. The germline V gene encodes CDR1 SGHNT and CDR2 YYREEE (reference sequence). After removal of 4 bases from V and 5 bases from J, the junction contained 1 base not matched to a gene. The CDR3 consists of 13 residues.

This clonotype was recorded many times. The chain combines TRBV21-1 with TRBJ2-5; the table's TRBD1 call for D was not verified on the DNA. TRBV21-1 is flagged as a pseudogene. The CDR3 sequence is 16 residues long. CDR3 sequence reads: CASSCPGHFYQETQYF. The CDR3 DNA reads as TGTGCCAGCAGCTGTCCGGGACACTTTTACCAAGAGACCCAGTACTTC.

The chain has TRBV28 and TRBJ1-5; weak D call: TRBD1 (6 bases). Trimming took off 5 bases at V and 0 bases at J, with 20 bases between the two ends. Germline V gene lookup returns CDR1 MDHEN and CDR2 SYDVKM. CDR3 length: 18 amino acids. The CDR3 protein is CASSPLLLDRNSNQPQHF. CDR3 sequence (DNA): TGTGCCAGCAGTCCCCTCCTCCTAGACAGGAATAGCAATCAGCCCCAGCATTTT.

This chain links TRBV14 with TRBJ2-6; a weak D match, TRBD1 (6 bases). The CDR3 is made up of 16 amino acids. V lost 2 bases and J lost 3, with 11 bases in between. The germline V gene encodes CDR1 SGHDN and CDR2 FVKESK. CDR3 coding DNA: TGTGCCAGCAGCCAATCTCCAGGGGATGGGGCCAACGTCCTGACTTTC. This gives the protein CASSQSPGDGANVLTF.

V usage is TRBV7-6 and J usage is TRBJ2-3; D is undetermined. The CDR3 runs to 14 residues. Trimming left V 8 bases short and J 1 base short, with 13 bases between. The germline V gene encodes CDR1 SGHVS and CDR2 FNYEAQ. Here the CDR3 reads CASSETRGTDTQYF. The CDR3 DNA follows: TGTGCCAGCTCAGAGACACGAGGCACAGATACGCAGTATTTT.

This clonotype was counted ten times or more. J is TRBJ2-3 and V is TRBV11-3; 8 bases map to TRBD1. This CDR3 contains 14 residues. Germline CDR1 reads SGHNT; CDR2 reads YENEEA. V gave up 5 bases and J gave up 4 bases; unmatched junction bases: 5. The CDR3 protein is CASSPTGGADTQYF. In DNA, the CDR3 is TGTGCCAGCAGCCCAACAGGGGGAGCAGATACGCAGTATTTT.

This clonotype has at least ten counts. This chain links TRBV9 with TRBJ2-5; D perhaps matches TRBD1 (6 bases). The CDR3 consists of 17 residues. Germline V gene data show CDR1 as SGDLS and CDR2 as YYNGEE. The V end was cut by 0 bases, the J end by 2 bases, with 17 bases between. CDR3 protein: CASSVDPPGQIQETQYF. The CDR3 coding sequence is TGTGCCAGCAGCGTAGATCCCCCGGGACAAATACAAGAGACCCAGTACTTC.

This clonotype has a handful of counts. This may arise from a read error, as a much more abundant clone is one base away. This chain links TRBV12-3 or TRBV12-4 with TRBJ2-1, with D tentatively TRBD2 (5 bases). V lost 4 bases and J 7 bases, leaving 14 bases between the germline ends. There are 14 residues in the CDR3. The CDR3 nucleotides read TGTGCCAGCAGTTCGGCGGGCCTTCGGAATGAGCAGTTCTTC. Its translation is CASSSAGLRNEQFF.